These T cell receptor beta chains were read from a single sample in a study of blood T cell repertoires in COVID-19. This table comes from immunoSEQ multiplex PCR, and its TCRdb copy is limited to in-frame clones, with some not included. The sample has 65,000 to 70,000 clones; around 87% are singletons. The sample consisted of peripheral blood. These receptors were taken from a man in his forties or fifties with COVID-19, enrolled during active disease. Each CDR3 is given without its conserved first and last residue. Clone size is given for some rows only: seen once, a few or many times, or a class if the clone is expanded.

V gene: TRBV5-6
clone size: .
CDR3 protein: ASSLKGYMEMNTEAF

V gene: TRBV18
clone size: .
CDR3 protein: ASSFRDRSDNEQF

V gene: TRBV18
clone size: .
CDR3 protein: ASSLNGGGSQETQY

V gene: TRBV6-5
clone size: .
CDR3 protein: ASSYAQGLGLREQY

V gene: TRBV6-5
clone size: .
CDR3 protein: ASSYGDRDTEAF

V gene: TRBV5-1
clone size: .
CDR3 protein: ASSTTGGADTIY

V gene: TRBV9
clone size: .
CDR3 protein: ASSPRPSGGAIDTQY

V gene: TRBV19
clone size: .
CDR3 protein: ASRLTGVSADTQY

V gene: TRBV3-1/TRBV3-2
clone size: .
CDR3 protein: ASSQSAGGPSYNEQF

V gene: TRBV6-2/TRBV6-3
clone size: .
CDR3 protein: ASSHRTRGIQY

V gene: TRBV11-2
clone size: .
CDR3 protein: ASSLDVATDRSEKLF

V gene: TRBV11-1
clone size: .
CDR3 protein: ASSFGTLNTEAF

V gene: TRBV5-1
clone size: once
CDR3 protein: ASSPYRPDYGYT

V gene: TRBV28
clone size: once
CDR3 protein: ASRYIRVVTYEQY

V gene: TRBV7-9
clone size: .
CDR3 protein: ASSSKQGRTEAF

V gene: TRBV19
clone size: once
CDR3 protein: ASSTRDTDTQY

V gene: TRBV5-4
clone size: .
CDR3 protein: ASSLGGQTRNYGYT